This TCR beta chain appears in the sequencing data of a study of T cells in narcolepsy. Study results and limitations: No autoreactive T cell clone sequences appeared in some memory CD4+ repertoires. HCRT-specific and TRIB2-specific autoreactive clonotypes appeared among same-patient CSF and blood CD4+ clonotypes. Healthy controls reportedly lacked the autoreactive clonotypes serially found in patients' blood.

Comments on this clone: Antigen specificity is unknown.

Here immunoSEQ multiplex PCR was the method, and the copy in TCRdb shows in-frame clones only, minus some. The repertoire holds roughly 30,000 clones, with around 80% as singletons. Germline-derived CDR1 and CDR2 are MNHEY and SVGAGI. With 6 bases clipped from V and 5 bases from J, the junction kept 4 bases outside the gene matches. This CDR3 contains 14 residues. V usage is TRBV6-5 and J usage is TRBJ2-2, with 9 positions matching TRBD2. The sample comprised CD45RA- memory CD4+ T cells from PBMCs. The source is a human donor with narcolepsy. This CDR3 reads CASRRLAETGELFF. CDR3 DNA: TGTGCCAGCAGGAGACTAGCGGAGACCGGGGAGCTGTTTTTT.